This record concerns one T cell receptor (beta chain) sequence. In germline, CDR1 is SGHAT, CDR2 FQNNGV. V was clipped by 5 bases and J by 12 bases; unmatched bases: 14. This CDR3 comprises 14 residues. This sample was included in a study of blood T cell repertoires in COVID-19. Study overall: The analysed material was cDNA or gDNA that came from T cells, B-cell-depleted T cells, or PBMCs.

Methods used by the authors: Researchers report that nucleated cell counts were estimated from reference gene primer amplification. The method was immunoSEQ multiplex PCR; TCRdb's version includes in-frame clones alone and lacks a portion of them. V, J and clone size derive from that table, while D and trimming were established from the DNA sequence. The data show 300,000 to 400,000 clones, 65% to 90% seen once. This rearrangement joins TRBV11-2 to TRBJ1-1, with TRBD1 identical over 8 bases. The sequencing sample was made of PBMCs or T cells enriched from blood (not recorded which). The receptor was isolated from a woman between 35 and 50 years old with acute COVID-19. CDR3 protein: CASSQLRTGRGTFF. The DNA of the CDR3 is TGTGCCAGCAGCCAGCTACGGACAGGGAGAGGAACTTTCTTT. The variable domain in full, with the rest retrieved from reference TRBV11-2 and TRBJ1-1, is EAGVAQSPRYKIIEKRQSVAFWCNPISGHATLYWYQQILGQGPKLLIQFQNNGVVDDSQLPKDRFSAERLKGVDSTLKIQPAKLEDSAVYLCASSQLRTGRGTFFGQGTRLTVV.